Listed below are T cell receptor beta chains from one sample, sequenced in a study of technical replicates of blood from four donors. Repertoires were generated with immunoSEQ multiplex PCR, while TCRdb's copy carries only in-frame clones and drops some. Here the sample spans about 81,000 clones, about 81% being singletons. What was sequenced was PBMCs. The receptors were gathered from a human donor in good health. Some clones in this sample may be carry-over from other donors' samples. Both conserved end residues are part of each CDR3. D genes are given only for firm matches. Only part of the rows carry a size: once, few, many, or a class if the clone is expanded.

J gene | D gene | V gene | clone size | CDR3 protein | CDR3 DNA
TRBJ2-7 | - | TRBV5-8 | - | CASRYRSYEQYF | TGTGCCAGCAGATACAGGAGCTACGAGCAGTACTTC
TRBJ2-7 | TRBD1 | TRBV30 | - | CAWSVGQAYEQYF | TGTGCCTGGAGTGTAGGACAGGCGTACGAGCAGTACTTC
TRBJ2-7 | TRBD1 | TRBV6-6 | - | CASRGQSKTYEQYF | TGTGCCAGCAGGGGACAGAGTAAAACCTACGAGCAGTACTTC
TRBJ2-1 | TRBD2 | TRBV13 | medium-sized | CASSLLPGASGSDLDEQFF | TGTGCCAGCAGCTTACTACCTGGGGCTAGCGGGAGCGATTTGGATGAGCAGTTCTTC
TRBJ1-4 | TRBD1 | TRBV19 | - | CASRGTDSTNEKLFF | TGTGCCAGTAGGGGGACAGATTCAACTAATGAAAAACTGTTTTTT
TRBJ2-5 | TRBD2 | TRBV18 | - | CASSPRRGGAQETQYF | TGTGCCAGCTCACCTCGGAGGGGAGGGGCCCAAGAGACCCAGTACTTC
TRBJ2-7 | TRBD2 | TRBV11-1 | - | CASIKGELAAGGEQYF | TGTGCCAGCATCAAGGGGGAACTAGCGGCGGGCGGCGAGCAGTACTTC
TRBJ2-7 | TRBD1 | TRBV28 | - | CASRDTGTGTYEQYF | TGTGCCAGCAGAGACACCGGGACAGGGACCTACGAGCAGTACTTC
TRBJ2-5 | TRBD2 | TRBV4-1 | once | CASSQGSGSWETQYF | TGCGCCAGCAGCCAAGGTAGCGGGAGCTGGGAGACCCAGTACTTC
TRBJ2-1 | TRBD2 | TRBV7-7 | - | CASSTSGGEQFF | TGTGCTAGCAGCACTAGCGGGGGTGAGCAGTTCTTC
TRBJ2-1 | - | TRBV1 | - | CTSSQDLRGSDEQFF | TGCACCAGCAGCCAAGATCTTCGGGGGTCGGATGAGCAGTTCTTC
TRBJ1-2 | TRBD1 | TRBV4-1 | - | CASSQVGQRGGYTF | TGCGCCAGCAGCCAAGTGGGACAGCGCGGCGGCTACACCTTC
TRBJ2-3 | TRBD1 | TRBV5-1 | - | CASRGTGSTDTQYF | TGCGCCAGCAGGGGGACAGGGAGCACAGATACGCAGTATTTT
TRBJ2-7 | - | TRBV7-8 | - | CASSSYTGTYEQYF | TGTGCCAGCAGCTCCTATACAGGCACCTACGAGCAGTACTTC
TRBJ2-1 | - | TRBV27 | - | CASSHEYNEQFF | TGTGCCAGCAGTCACGAGTACAATGAGCAGTTCTTC
TRBJ2-4 | - | TRBV7-2 | - | CASSLVGGEKYF | TGTGCCAGCAGCTTAGTCGGGGGTGAGAAGTACTTC
TRBJ2-2 | TRBD2 | TRBV19 | - | CASSKLAGGPETGELFF | TGTGCCAGTAGTAAGCTAGCGGGGGGGCCGGAGACCGGGGAGCTGTTTTTT
TRBJ1-1 | - | TRBV19 | - | CASSIGTANTEAFF | TGTGCCAGTAGTATAGGGACAGCGAACACTGAAGCTTTCTTT
TRBJ2-1 | - | TRBV27 | - | CASTQGWGLVREQFF | TGTGCCAGCACCCAGGGTTGGGGGCTGGTCCGTGAGCAGTTCTTC
TRBJ2-3 | - | TRBV6-5 | - | CASSYSIGSTTDTQYF | TGTGCCAGCAGTTACTCGATAGGGAGTACAACAGATACGCAGTATTTT
TRBJ2-1 | - | TRBV9 | - | CASSASNEQFF | TGTGCCAGCAGCGCCTCCAATGAGCAGTTCTTC
TRBJ2-5 | TRBD2 | TRBV19 | - | CASKGRGALETQYF | TGTGCCAGTAAAGGGCGGGGGGCTTTGGAGACCCAGTACTTC
TRBJ2-7 | - | TRBV4-2 | once | CASSQVVGAYEQYF | TGTGCCAGCAGCCAAGTCGTAGGAGCCTACGAGCAGTACTTC
TRBJ1-3 | - | TRBV18 | few | CASSPVGGLSGNTIYF | TGTGCCAGCTCACCAGTCGGGGGGCTCTCTGGAAACACCATATATTTT
TRBJ2-7 | - | TRBV4-3 | once | CASSQDMRGGYEQYF | TGCGCCAGCAGCCAAGATATGCGGGGAGGCTACGAGCAGTACTTC
TRBJ2-2 | - | TRBV30 | once | CALMRTGELFF | TGTGCCTTAATGCGGACCGGGGAGCTGTTTTTT